This T cell receptor beta chain was sequenced for a study of beta chain features in type 1 diabetes. The isolated RNA, all of it, was reverse transcribed, so expressed TCRB transcripts were what got sequenced. Assay: immunoSEQ multiplex PCR; the TCRdb copy retains only in-frame clones and omits some. The sample records more than 140,000 clones, about 9.7% being singletons. Cells sorted by CD45RO/CCR7/CD25/CD127/CD95/CD27 comprised CD4+ naive, central memory, regulatory and stem cell-like memory cells. Sorting gave populations that all exceeded 98% purity. This clone was seen more than once but under ten times. Its antigen is currently unknown. This CDR3 spans 15 amino acids. Germline CDR1 SGHRS, CDR2 YFSETQ. The J segment lost 6 bases and the V segment lost 4 bases, leaving 12 bases of the junction unmatched. General study findings and limits: Sampled from patients, naive, central memory and Treg TCRB repertoires appeared more similar than those sampled from healthy donors.

The sample comprised central memory CD4+ T cells from blood. This receptor was identified in a woman in her forties in good health. The genes are TRBV5-1 and TRBJ2-7; 8 bases match TRBD1. In DNA, the CDR3 is TGCGCCAGCAGCAAGGAGGTTGGGACAGGAGGCGAGCAGTACTTC. It is translated as CASSKEVGTGGEQYF.